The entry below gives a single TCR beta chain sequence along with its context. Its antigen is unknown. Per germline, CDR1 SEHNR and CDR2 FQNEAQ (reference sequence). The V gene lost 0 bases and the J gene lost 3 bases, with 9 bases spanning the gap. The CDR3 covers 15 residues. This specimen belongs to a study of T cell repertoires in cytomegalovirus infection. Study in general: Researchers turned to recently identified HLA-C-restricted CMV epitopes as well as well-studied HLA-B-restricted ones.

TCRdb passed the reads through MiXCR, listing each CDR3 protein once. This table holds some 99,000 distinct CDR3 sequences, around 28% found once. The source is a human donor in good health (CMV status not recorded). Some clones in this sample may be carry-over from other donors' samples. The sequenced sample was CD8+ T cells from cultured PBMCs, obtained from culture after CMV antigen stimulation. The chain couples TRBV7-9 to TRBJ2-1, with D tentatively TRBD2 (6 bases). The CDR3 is CASSLAIGGYNEQFF. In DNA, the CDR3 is TGTGCCAGCAGCTTAGCGATCGGGGGCTACAATGAGCAGTTCTTC.